The 20 T cell receptor beta chains listed next were all sequenced from one sample in a study of T cells in Graves' hyperthyroidism and ophthalmopathy. It was RNA transcripts that yielded the amplified TCR beta CDR3 regions. The HTBI primer set served for first-round RT-PCR of the TCR CDR3. TCRdb used MiXCR to reprocess the multiplex PCR reads, holding one entry per CDR3 protein. Seen here are roughly 500,000 distinct CDR3 sequences, approximately 25% observed once, and the top ten hold around 11%. Sequencing was done on a sample of blood. The receptors derive from a woman aged 25 to 45 with Graves' ophthalmopathy.

This clonotype has a single count. The genes are TRBV12-3 or TRBV12-4 and TRBJ1-1; no clear D. This CDR3 is built from 11 residues. Trimming stripped 8 bases from V and 4 bases from J, with 8 bases between. The CDR3 DNA is TGTGCCAGCGCAATACGCACTGAAGCTTTCTTT. It translates to CASAIRTEAFF.

The V and J genes are TRBV12-3 or TRBV12-4 and TRBJ2-5, with 15 bases aligning to TRBD2. The trim removed 10 bases at V and 5 bases at J, leaving 11 bases unmatched. This CDR3 region has 16 residues. Here the CDR3 DNA reads TGTGCCATCAGCCCGGGACTAGCGGGAGGCCGGGAGACCCAGTACTTC. It specifies CAISPGLAGGRETQYF.

CDR3 nucleotides: TGTGCCAGCAGCCTTATGGTGGGACAGGGATGGAACGAGCAGTACTTC. It specifies CASSLMVGQGWNEQYF. The chain recombines TRBV5-6 with TRBJ2-7; 9 nucleotides align to TRBD1. Germline CDR1 SGHDT, CDR2 YYEEEE. V shed 4 bases and J 5 bases; nucleotides not matched to a gene: 13. The CDR3 totals 16 residues.

This clonotype was seen at least ten times. V usage is TRBV28 and J usage is TRBJ2-5; no firm D call. The CDR3 runs to 12 residues. Germline V CDR1 and CDR2: MDHEN, SYDVKM. V was shortened by 3 bases and J by 9 bases, with 11 bases between the two germline ends. The CDR3 sequence: CASSLARLAQYF. For the CDR3, the DNA is TGTGCCAGCAGTTTGGCGAGGTTGGCCCAGTACTTC.

There are a few counts of this clonotype. The chain recombines TRBV19 with TRBJ1-2; tentatively, D is TRBD1 (6 bases). Trimming took off 5 bases at V and 6 bases at J, with 19 bases between the two ends. The CDR3 totals 15 residues. In germline, CDR1 is LNHDA, CDR2 SQIVND (reference sequence). The CDR3 DNA is TGTGCCAGTAGTCCATCAGGAGGGGGTATGAATGGCTACACCTTC. Its translation is CASSPSGGGMNGYTF.

At least ten counts were recorded for this clonotype. The chain recombines TRBV20-1 with TRBJ1-2, with 9 positions matching TRBD1. CDR3 length: 14 residues. V shed 4 bases, J shed 2 bases, and the junction held 5 bases outside the gene matches. Germline CDR1 is DFQATT and CDR2 is SNEGSKA (reference sequence). The CDR3 protein is CSATRDRANYGYTF. The CDR3 DNA follows: TGCAGTGCTACCCGGGACAGGGCAAACTATGGCTACACCTTC.

The sample holds many counts of this clonotype. CDR3 in DNA: TGTGCCAGCAGTTTAGGGGACAGATTTTACTACGAGCAGTACTTC. It translates to CASSLGDRFYYEQYF. The rearrangement joins TRBV12-3 or TRBV12-4 to TRBJ2-7; 7 bases align to TRBD1. V shed 1 base and J 3 bases; nucleotides not matched to a gene: 6. The CDR3 covers 15 residues.

Written as DNA, the CDR3 is TGTGCCAGCAGTTCTACAGCCCCAAGGTTTGAAGCTTTCTTT. This gives the protein CASSSTAPRFEAFF. The chain is built from TRBV6-5 and TRBJ1-1; D is uncertain. In germline, CDR1 is MNHEY, CDR2 SVGAGI. This CDR3 is built from 14 residues. The ends were cut back, 4 bases at V and 7 bases at J, with 16 bases in the middle.

This clonotype showed up many times. The rearrangement links TRBV20-1 to TRBJ2-5; D might be TRBD1 (5 bases). This CDR3 is built from 13 residues. In germline, CDR1 is DFQATT, CDR2 SNEGSKA (reference sequence). V lost 5 bases to trimming and J lost 5 bases, with 15 bases between them. In DNA, the CDR3 is TGCAGTGCTTCTTTAGGGGTGCGGGAGACCCAGTACTTC. Protein: CSASLGVRETQYF.

The rearrangement joins TRBV6-2 or TRBV6-3 to TRBJ2-2; weak D call: TRBD1 (6 bases). In germline, CDR1 is MNHEY, CDR2 SVGEGT. The V gene lost 4 bases and the J gene lost 7 bases, with 13 bases spanning the gap. CDR3 length: 14 residues. CDR3 loop: CASSSSGQRGELFF. DNA for the CDR3: TGTGCCAGCAGTTCCTCAGGACAGCGCGGGGAGCTGTTTTTT.

A remark on this clonotype: Germline is not matched at one junction end, which may reflect a read error. The gene calls are TRBV6-1 and TRBJ2-7; D may be TRBD2 (6 bases). The CDR3 extends over 11 amino acids. The V gene's germline CDR1 is MNHNS and CDR2 SASEGT. The DNA for the CDR3 is TGTGCCAGCAGCCAAGGAGGGGAGCTGTACTTC. This sequence encodes CASSQGGELYF.

V usage is TRBV5-1 and J usage is TRBJ1-5, with D unresolved. Germline V gene data show CDR1 as SGHRS and CDR2 as YFSETQ. V shed 0 bases and J shed 2 bases, with 9 bases lying between them. The CDR3 is made up of 15 amino acids. CDR3 residues: CASSLGISGNQPQHF. CDR3 bases: TGCGCCAGCAGCTTGGGAATTTCGGGCAATCAGCCCCAGCATTTT. Full variable domain (rest looked up from reference TRBV5-1 and TRBJ1-5): KAGVTQTPRYLIKTRGQQVTLSCSPISGHRSVSWYQQTPGQGLQFLFEYFSETQRNKGNFPGRFSGRQFSNSRSEMNVSTLELGDSALYLCASSLGISGNQPQHFGDGTRLSIL.

V and J are TRBV2 and TRBJ2-7, with 10 positions matching TRBD1. Germline V gene lookup returns CDR1 SNHLY and CDR2 FYNNEI. With 4 bases clipped from V and 6 bases from J, the junction kept 6 bases outside the gene matches. The CDR3 length is 14 residues. CDR3 DNA: TGTGCCAGCAGTGGACAGGGGGCCGTGGGCGAGCAGTACTTC. Translated: CASSGQGAVGEQYF.

The rearrangement links TRBV11-3 to TRBJ2-7, with 9 bases matching TRBD2. This CDR3 is built from 13 residues. V was clipped by 10 bases and J by 6 bases; unmatched bases: 10. Germline CDR1 SGHNT, CDR2 YENEEA. CDR3 protein: CATRLGGRGEQYF. CDR3 bases: TGTGCCACCAGGCTGGGCGGGAGGGGCGAGCAGTACTTC.

In this sample, this clonotype turned up many times. The V call is TRBV3-1, the J call TRBJ1-1; D call uncertain. V was shortened by 7 bases and J by 1 base, with 10 bases between the two germline ends. This CDR3 comprises 13 residues. CDR1 and CDR2 from the germline V gene are LGHDT and YNNKEL (reference sequence). CDR3 sequence reads: CASTNPGNTEAFF. CDR3 DNA: TGTGCCAGCACCAATCCGGGGAACACTGAAGCTTTCTTT.

The J gene is TRBJ1-5, the V gene TRBV20-1; possibly TRBD1 for D (5 bases). The length of the CDR3 is 13 residues. Per germline, CDR1 DFQATT and CDR2 SNEGSKA (reference sequence). Trimming removed 4 bases at V and 3 bases at J, with 10 bases between. The CDR3 loop is CSANRGPNQPQHF. DNA of the CDR3: TGCAGTGCTAACCGGGGCCCCAATCAGCCCCAGCATTTT.

This sequence joins TRBV20-1 and TRBJ1-1; D perhaps matches TRBD1 (6 bases). The CDR3 totals 13 residues. Germline V gene sequence: CDR1 DFQATT, CDR2 SNEGSKA (reference sequence). V was cut by 5 bases and J by 5 bases, with 15 bases left in between. CDR3 sequence (DNA): TGCAGTGCTCCAAACAGGGAGAGGACTGAAGCTTTCTTT. Its protein product is CSAPNRERTEAFF.

This clonotype was seen many times. V is TRBV2 and J is TRBJ1-2; D gene unclear. The CDR3 is 13 residues long. Trimming removed 6 bases at V and 2 bases at J, with 10 bases between. Germline V gives CDR1 SNHLY, CDR2 FYNNEI. CDR3 in amino acids: CASRAERNYGYTF. The CDR3 region has the DNA TGTGCCAGCAGGGCCGAAAGGAACTATGGCTACACCTTC.

The DNA of the CDR3 is TGCGCCAGCAGCCAAGCCCCTGGGGAACGGGGGACCCAGTACTTC. Protein product: CASSQAPGERGTQYF. This rearrangement joins TRBV4-1 to TRBJ2-5; D may be TRBD2 (5 bases). V was shortened by 1 base and J by 7 bases, with 16 bases between the two germline ends. CDR3 size: 15 residues. Germline lookup yields CDR1 MGHRA and CDR2 YSYEKL.

This clonotype was counted at least ten times. The rearrangement uses TRBV6-1 and TRBJ1-1; 7 positions match TRBD1. With V trimmed by 0 bases and J by 6 bases, 1 base remained unmatched. This CDR3 is 13 amino acids long. Germline loops: CDR1 MNHNS, CDR2 SASEGT. Here the CDR3 reads CASSEARGAEAFF. CDR3 nucleotides: TGTGCCAGCAGTGAAGCCAGGGGGGCTGAAGCTTTCTTT.